This is a list of T cell receptor beta chains from one sample in a study of CD4 T cells in relation to SARS-CoV-2 and coronaviruses. The assay was immunoSEQ multiplex PCR, and TCRdb's table has in-frame clones only and misses some. This table holds roughly 23,000 clones, under 80% found once. Their antigens remain unidentified. The sample was CD4+ T cells from PBMCs, cultured in vitro. The source of these receptors is a human donor in good health. CDR3s include the opening cysteine and the closing phenylalanine or tryptophan. D genes are given only for firm matches. The size field is filled for only some rows; it gives once, few, many or a size class.

>NA|TRBJ1-5|NA|TRBV9
CASSVGEGPQHF
TGTGCCAGCAGCGTAGGCGAGGGGCCCCAGCATTTT
>NA|TRBJ1-2|NA|TRBV27
CASSAFISDGYTF
TGTGCCAGCAGTGCATTTATATCGGATGGCTACACCTTC
>NA|TRBJ2-7|NA|TRBV11-2
CASSSGTQSSYEQYF
TGTGCCAGCAGCTCCGGGACACAAAGCTCCTACGAGCAGTACTTC
>TRBD1|TRBJ1-6|NA|TRBV27
CASSPRQGLDSPLHF
TGTGCCAGCAGTCCTCGACAGGGTCTTGATTCACCCCTCCACTTT
>TRBD2|TRBJ2-5|NA|TRBV4-1
CASSQAQGLAGSQYQTQYF
TGCGCCAGCAGCCAAGCCCAGGGACTAGCGGGCTCGCAATACCAGACCCAGTACTTC
>NA|TRBJ1-1|few|TRBV14
CASSQAPDTEAFF
TGTGCCAGCAGCCAAGCCCCCGACACTGAAGCTTTCTTT
>TRBD2|TRBJ2-1|NA|TRBV5-1
CASTLYTTSGTKYNEQFF
TGCGCCAGCACCCTTTATACGACTAGCGGGACTAAATACAATGAGCAGTTCTTC
>TRBD2|TRBJ2-7|NA|TRBV9
CASSVGQFGVGGYYEQYF
TGTGCCAGCAGCGTAGGACAGTTCGGGGTCGGGGGGTACTACGAGCAGTACTTC
>TRBD1|TRBJ1-1|NA|TRBV6-1
CASSEVRGWGAFF
TGTGCCAGCAGTGAAGTCAGGGGGTGGGGAGCTTTCTTT
>TRBD2|TRBJ2-5|NA|TRBV19
CASSIVGREGETQYF
TGTGCCAGTAGTATTGTCGGCAGGGAGGGAGAGACCCAGTACTTC
>TRBD2|TRBJ2-5|NA|TRBV5-4
CASSLKAGDETQYF
TGTGCCAGCAGCCTGAAAGCGGGAGACGAGACCCAGTACTTC
>NA|TRBJ1-1|few|TRBV29-1
CSVIQGMNTEAFF
TGCAGCGTTATACAGGGTATGAACACTGAAGCTTTCTTT
>NA|TRBJ2-1|NA|TRBV15
CATSREWEQFF
TGTGCCACCAGCAGAGAATGGGAGCAGTTCTTC
>TRBD1|TRBJ2-1|few|TRBV7-2
CASSPVTGDNEQFF
TGTGCCAGCAGCCCCGTAACAGGGGACAATGAGCAGTTCTTC
>NA|TRBJ1-3|few|TRBV5-4
CASSLQGGNTIYF
TGTGCCAGCAGCTTGCAGGGTGGAAACACCATATATTTT
>TRBD1|TRBJ2-1|NA|TRBV15
CATSKRDRGRMSYNEQFF
TGTGCCACCAGCAAGCGGGACAGGGGGCGCATGTCCTACAATGAGCAGTTCTTC
>NA|TRBJ2-2|NA|TRBV2
CASRGLSAGELFF
TGTGCCAGCAGAGGTCTCAGCGCCGGGGAGCTGTTTTTT
>NA|TRBJ1-2|NA|TRBV7-2
CASSLSWDSNYGYTF
TGTGCCAGCAGCTTATCCTGGGACTCGAACTATGGCTACACCTTC
>NA|TRBJ1-3|NA|TRBV12-5
CASGLALWTQLVGNTIYF
TGTGCTAGTGGTTTGGCCCTTTGGACACAGCTAGTTGGAAACACCATATATTTT
>NA|TRBJ1-5|NA|TRBV6-5
CASRADSNQPQHF
TGTGCCAGCCGGGCAGATAGCAATCAGCCCCAGCATTTT
>NA|TRBJ2-2|NA|TRBV5-1
CASSTSGGRGVTGELFF
TGCGCCAGCAGCACTTCTGGGGGCCGGGGAGTAACCGGGGAGCTGTTTTTT